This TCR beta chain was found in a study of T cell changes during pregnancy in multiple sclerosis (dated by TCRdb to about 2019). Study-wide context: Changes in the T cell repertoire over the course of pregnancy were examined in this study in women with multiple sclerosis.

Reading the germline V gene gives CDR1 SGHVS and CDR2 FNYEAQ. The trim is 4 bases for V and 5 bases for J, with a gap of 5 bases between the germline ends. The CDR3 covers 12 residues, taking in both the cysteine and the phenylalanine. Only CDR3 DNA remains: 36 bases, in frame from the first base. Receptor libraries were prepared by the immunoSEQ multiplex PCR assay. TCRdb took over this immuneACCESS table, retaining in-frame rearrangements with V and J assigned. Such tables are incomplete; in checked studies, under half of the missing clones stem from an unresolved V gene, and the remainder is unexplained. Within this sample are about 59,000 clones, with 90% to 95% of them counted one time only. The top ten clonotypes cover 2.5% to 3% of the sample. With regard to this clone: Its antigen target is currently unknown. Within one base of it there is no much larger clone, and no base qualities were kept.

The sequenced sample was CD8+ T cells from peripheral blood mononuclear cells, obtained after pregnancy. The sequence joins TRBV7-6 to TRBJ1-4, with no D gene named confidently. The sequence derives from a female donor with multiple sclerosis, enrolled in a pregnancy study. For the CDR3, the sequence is CASSSENEKLFF. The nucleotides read TGTGCCAGCAGCTCCGAGAATGAAAAACTGTTTTTT.